The 4 T cell receptor beta chains below were found in one sample sequenced in a study of vaccination and CD4 T cells after COVID-19. Treatment defined: approximately 11-day PBMC culture with coronavirus spike peptide pools or control peptides (ViraFEST assay). With the Oncomine TCR Beta short-read assay, DNA from cultured CD4+ T cells was sequenced. TCRdb ran MiXCR on the PCR reads and lists one entry per CDR3 protein. The profile covers some 15,000 distinct CDR3 sequences, with about 50% appearing a single time and over 9.5% taken by the ten largest. Antigens for these TCRs are unknown. The sequencing sample was made of CD4+ T cells from blood, cultured in vitro. The receptors derive from a human donor who had recovered from COVID-19.

The chain uses TRBV6-2 or TRBV6-3 and TRBJ2-2; 7 bases map to TRBD1. The CDR3 loop spans 14 amino acids. The V segment lost 6 bases and the J segment 1 base; nucleotides outside the gene matches: 2. Germline loops: CDR1 MNHEY, CDR2 SVGEGT. This chain's CDR3 is CASSWTGNTGELFF. The CDR3 DNA reads TGTGCCAGCAGCTGGACAGGGAACACCGGGGAGCTGTTTTTT.

This chain connects TRBV18 to TRBJ2-7; possible D gene TRBD1, 6 bases. Germline loops: CDR1 KGHSH, CDR2 LQKENI. The CDR3 covers 18 residues. V lost 1 base to trimming and J lost 0 bases, with 19 bases between them. The DNA of the CDR3 is TGTGCCAGCTCACCACGGATGGTCGTACAGGGAAGCTCCTACGAGCAGTACTTC. The encoded protein is CASSPRMVVQGSSYEQYF.

This rearrangement joins TRBV19 to TRBJ2-1; D uncertain. This CDR3 is built from 16 residues. Germline V CDR1 and CDR2: LNHDA, SQIVND (reference sequence). Trimming removed 5 bases at V and 0 bases at J, with 14 bases between. CDR3 loop: CASSPRRPSSYNEQFF. The CDR3 DNA follows: TGTGCCAGTAGTCCTAGGAGACCTAGCTCCTACAATGAGCAGTTCTTC.

The DNA of the CDR3 is TGTGCCAGCAGCCTTTCCTCTGCCACTGAAGCTTTCTTT. It is translated as CASSLSSATEAFF. This rearrangement joins TRBV2 to TRBJ1-1; D is unresolved. The CDR3 has 13 amino acids. CDR1 is SNHLY and CDR2 is FYNNEI in the germline V gene. Trimming removed 6 bases at V and 4 bases at J, with 12 bases between. The entire variable domain, with the rest obtained from reference TRBV2 and TRBJ1-1, is as follows: EPEVTQTPSHQVTQMGQEVILRCVPISNHLYFYWYRQILGQKVEFLVSFYNNEISEKSEIFDDQFSVERPDGSNFTLKIRSTKLEDSAMYFCASSLSSATEAFFGQGTRLTVV.